This T cell receptor beta chain was sequenced in a study of PD-L1 blockade in urothelial cancer. About the study: Investigators checked blood 3 weeks (second dose) and 6 weeks after treatment start.

The investigators introduced synthetic TCR analog templates into each PCR as spikes. Some clones are missing from TCRdb's copy, which holds only in-frame ones; the method was immunoSEQ multiplex PCR. The profile shows about 69,000 clones, roughly nine tenths of them singletons. Sample contribution per patient ranged from 1 to 8, covering pretreatment and on-treatment. This clonotype was obtained from a man aged 55 to 69 with urothelial cancer. Sequencing was performed on PBMCs, taken around atezolizumab (anti-PD-L1) treatment.

The CDR3 spells CASLGGASTDTQYF. In DNA, the CDR3 is TGCGCCAGCCTTGGAGGGGCCTCCACAGATACGCAGTATTTT. The gene calls are TRBV5-1 and TRBJ2-3; TRBD2 might be the D (6 bases). V lost 7 bases, J lost 2 bases, and 14 bases lay in between. Germline V CDR1 and CDR2: SGHRS, YFSETQ. The CDR3 contains 14 residues.